These 30 T cell receptor beta chains were all obtained from the same sample, sequenced in a study of shared T cell receptors in the human thymus. Clones were sequenced by immunoSEQ multiplex PCR, and TCRdb holds only the in-frame ones, with some missing. The sample comprises hundreds of thousands of clones, 88% of which are singletons, and around 0.01% rests with the top ten. This same sample was also taken into another study, of human thymus T cells.

Specimen: thymocytes. The receptors here all came from a boy younger than two with a congenital heart defect.

To note about this clone: The sample has other DNA sequences that encode this CDR3 too. The V call is TRBV7-8, the J call TRBJ2-5; no reliable D call. This CDR3 comprises 13 residues. Per the germline V gene, CDR1 is SGHVS and CDR2 is FQNEAQ. Trimming removed 4 bases from V and 5 bases from J, with 11 bases in between. CDR3 in DNA: TGTGCCAGCAGCTCCGTGGCAGGCGAGACCCAGTACTTC. This sequence encodes CASSSVAGETQYF. The whole variable domain, remainder taken from reference TRBV7-8 and TRBJ2-5, is GAGVSQSPRYKVAKRGQDVALRCDPISGHVSLFWYQQALGQGPEFLTYFQNEAQLDKSGLPSDRFFAERPEGSVSTLKIQRTQQEDSAVYLCASSSVAGETQYFGPGTRLLVL.

In its sample, this clone was seen a few times. The chain combines TRBV4-2 with TRBJ2-1; perhaps TRBD1 as D (6 bases). CDR3 length equals 18 residues. Germline lookup yields CDR1 LGHNA and CDR2 YNFKEQ. Trimming stripped 0 bases from V and 0 bases from J, with 15 bases between. CDR3 DNA sequence: TGTGCCAGCAGCCAAGAGGGGGCCACTACCCTCTCCTACAATGAGCAGTTCTTC. It is translated as CASSQEGATTLSYNEQFF.

This rearrangement joins TRBV6-4 to TRBJ2-1; 10 bases are shared with TRBD1. The CDR3 spans 16 residues. Germline assignment: CDR1 MRHNA and CDR2 SNTAGT. V shed 4 bases and J 0 bases; nucleotides not matched to a gene: 3. The CDR3 DNA sequence: TGTGCCAGCAGTGCCGGACAGGGGGGCTCCTACAATGAGCAGTTCTTC. This encodes CASSAGQGGSYNEQFF.

V and J are TRBV28 and TRBJ1-4; 7 bases match TRBD1. The V gene's germline CDR1 is MDHEN and CDR2 SYDVKM. This CDR3 region has 18 residues. The V gene end was trimmed by 5 bases and the J gene end by 7 bases; junction bases not matched to a gene: 19. As DNA, the CDR3 is TGTGCCAGCAGTGCCTACCGGGACAGCCTATATACGGCTGAAAAACTGTTTTTT. Its translation: CASSAYRDSLYTAEKLFF.

The chain joins TRBV6-5 to TRBJ2-2; 7 nucleotides align to TRBD2. The CDR3 consists of 12 residues. Germline V gene data show CDR1 as MNHEY and CDR2 as SVGAGI. Trimming at V came to 8 bases and at J to 7 bases, leaving 4 bases not matched to a gene. Here the CDR3 reads CASCGRYGELFF. In DNA form, the CDR3 reads TGTGCCAGCTGCGGGAGATACGGGGAGCTGTTTTTT.

The V gene is TRBV27, the J gene TRBJ1-5, with TRBD1 matching over 7 bases. Germline lookup yields CDR1 MNHEY and CDR2 SMNVEV (reference sequence). The CDR3 is 13 amino acids. Trimming at V came to 6 bases and at J to 4 bases, leaving 3 bases not matched to a gene. CDR3: CASRGGSNQPQHF. The DNA of the CDR3 is TGTGCCAGCAGAGGGGGCTCTAATCAGCCCCAGCATTTT.

This chain links TRBV29-1 with TRBJ2-2, with unresolved D. The V end was cut by 6 bases, the J end by 6 bases, with 8 bases between. The CDR3 totals 11 residues. The germline V gene encodes CDR1 SQVTM and CDR2 ANQGSEA. The CDR3 DNA reads as TGCAGCGTCCGGAGAGCCGGGGAGCTGTTTTTT. Its protein is CSVRRAGELFF.

This clone was picked up a small number of times. The chain combines TRBV6-6 with TRBJ2-7; D may be TRBD1 (6 bases). V was trimmed by 2 bases and J by 3 bases, leaving 17 bases between them. This CDR3 region has 16 residues. Germline CDR1 reads MNHNY; CDR2 reads SVGAGI (reference sequence). Here the CDR3 DNA reads TGTGCCAGCAGTTACACAGCAGGGACACCCTACTACGAGCAGTACTTC. This sequence encodes CASSYTAGTPYYEQYF.

The gene calls are TRBV28 and TRBJ2-2; maybe TRBD2 (7 bases). This CDR3 spans 19 amino acids. Germline V gene data show CDR1 as MDHEN and CDR2 as SYDVKM. The ends were cut back, 3 bases at V and 3 bases at J, with 23 bases in the middle. The CDR3 nucleotides are TGTGCCAGCAGTTTCGGGGGGCCGAACGGGACTAAGGACACCGGGGAGCTGTTTTTT. Encoded protein: CASSFGGPNGTKDTGELFF.

This clone was seen only once. The J gene is TRBJ2-5, the V gene TRBV27; 9 bases agree with TRBD2. The DNA end lines up better with TRBJ2-7; the J call may be wrong. The CDR3 sequence is 16 residues long. CDR1 is MNHEY and CDR2 is SMNVEV in the germline V gene (reference sequence). The CDR3 sequence: CASSFSLAGSSYEQYF. The CDR3 bases are TGTGCCAGCAGTTTCTCCCTAGCGGGAAGCTCCTACGAGCAGTACTTC.

This clone came up once. The gene calls are TRBV19 and TRBJ2-5, with TRBD1 identical over 7 bases. Trimming took 5 bases from V and 0 from J; bases not matched to a gene: 6. Germline assignment: CDR1 LNHDA and CDR2 SQIVND (reference sequence). The CDR3 is 15 amino acids. The CDR3 bases are TGTGCCAGTAGTGTCGGGACAGAGTACCAAGAGACCCAGTACTTC. As protein: CASSVGTEYQETQYF.

The J gene is TRBJ2-6, the V gene TRBV5-1; D gene ambiguous. This CDR3 is built from 17 residues. The V and J ends lost 0 bases and 0 bases respectively, with 10 bases between them. Germline CDR1 is SGHRS and CDR2 is YFSETQ. CDR3 protein: CASSLARLVSGANVLTF. CDR3 coding DNA: TGCGCCAGCAGCTTGGCCCGACTGGTCTCTGGGGCCAACGTCCTGACTTTC.

The chain carries TRBV7-4 and TRBJ2-5; TRBD1 agrees at 9 bases. From germline, CDR1 is SGHVT and CDR2 SQSDAQ. There are 14 residues in the CDR3. With 4 bases clipped from V and 5 bases from J, the junction kept 5 bases outside the gene matches. CDR3 region: CASSYRDREETQYF. The CDR3 DNA sequence: TGTGCCAGCAGCTACCGGGACAGGGAGGAGACCCAGTACTTC. The variable domain in full, completed from reference TRBV7-4 and TRBJ2-5, reads GAGVSQSPRYKVAKRGRDVALRCDSISGHVTLYWYRQTLGQGSEVLTYSQSDAQRDKSGRPSGRFSAERPERSVSTLKIQRTEQGDSAVYLCASSYRDREETQYFGPGTRLLVL.

The V call is TRBV4-1, the J call TRBJ1-2; D unclear. Trimming pared 3 bases from V and 7 bases from J, leaving 24 bases between. CDR3 length equals 17 residues. Germline V gives CDR1 MGHRA, CDR2 YSYEKL. Written as DNA, the CDR3 is TGCGCCAGCAGCCACCCGTACGGGGTAAGGTCGTCCAGTGGCTACACCTTC. This codes for CASSHPYGVRSSSGYTF.

V gene TRBV4-3 combines with J gene TRBJ2-7; 8 nucleotides match TRBD1. With V trimmed by 4 bases and J by 2 bases, 7 bases remained unmatched. Germline CDR1 and CDR2: LGHNA and YSLEER. The CDR3 has 15 residues. CDR3 protein: CASSPLPGQAYEQYF. CDR3 DNA: TGCGCCAGCAGCCCCCTACCGGGACAGGCCTACGAGCAGTACTTC.

The chain recombines TRBV25-1 with TRBJ2-1; the D gene is possibly TRBD1 (6 bases). This CDR3 contains 14 residues. Germline lookup yields CDR1 MGHDK and CDR2 SYGVNS. Trimming shortened V by 5 bases and J by 3 bases, and 11 bases separated the two germline ends. This CDR3 reads CASSLGGVYNEQFF. The DNA of the CDR3 is TGTGCCAGCAGTTTAGGGGGTGTCTACAATGAGCAGTTCTTC.

The chain recombines TRBV27 with TRBJ2-1; possible D gene TRBD2, 5 bases. Trimming removed 3 bases from V and 12 bases from J, with 18 bases in between. The CDR3 length is 14 residues. CDR1 is MNHEY, CDR2 SMNVEV, per germline (reference sequence). The CDR3 region is CASSFSGYPEGQFF. Here the CDR3 DNA reads TGTGCCAGCAGTTTTTCGGGGTATCCCGAGGGGCAGTTCTTC.

This chain joins TRBV15 and TRBJ2-5; 7 bases map to TRBD1. This CDR3 contains 15 residues. Germline lookup yields CDR1 LNHNV and CDR2 YYDKDF (reference sequence). The trim removed 6 bases at V and 4 bases at J, leaving 11 bases unmatched. The CDR3 spells CATSSDRSLGETQYF. DNA for the CDR3: TGTGCCACCAGTTCGGACAGGTCCCTGGGAGAGACCCAGTACTTC.

J is TRBJ2-5 and V is TRBV5-1; D is perhaps TRBD1 (5 bases). The CDR3 length is 14 residues. Germline V gives CDR1 SGHRS, CDR2 YFSETQ. Between the trimmed V and J ends, which lost 0 bases and 0 bases, there was a span of 6 bases. The CDR3 DNA reads TGCGCCAGCAGCTTGGGACAGCACCAAGAGACCCAGTACTTC. This translates into CASSLGQHQETQYF.

The rearrangement joins TRBV7-8 to TRBJ2-1; tentative D call: TRBD2 (5 bases). Trimming stripped 5 bases from V and 3 bases from J, with 29 bases between. The germline V gene has CDR1 SGHVS and CDR2 FQNEAQ. The CDR3 sequence is 20 residues long. CDR3 in amino acids: CASSPSGGLAVGSIYNEQFF. DNA of the CDR3: TGTGCCAGCAGCCCGAGCGGAGGCTTGGCGGTAGGGTCAATCTACAATGAGCAGTTCTTC. Looking up the rest from reference TRBV7-8 and TRBJ2-1 gives the full variable domain: GAGVSQSPRYKVAKRGQDVALRCDPISGHVSLFWYQQALGQGPEFLTYFQNEAQLDKSGLPSDRFFAERPEGSVSTLKIQRTQQEDSAVYLCASSPSGGLAVGSIYNEQFFGPGTRLTVL.

This rearrangement joins TRBV30 to TRBJ2-7; D possibly corresponds to TRBD2 (6 bases). Germline assignment: CDR1 GTSNPN and CDR2 SVGIG (reference sequence). Trimming left V 2 bases short and J 0 bases short, with 35 bases between. The CDR3 is 22 residues long. This chain's CDR3 is CAWSSDSRASSITRGSSYEQYF. CDR3 coding DNA: TGTGCCTGGAGTTCGGACTCCCGAGCGAGCAGTATTACCCGGGGGAGCTCCTACGAGCAGTACTTC.

This chain connects TRBV7-4 to TRBJ1-5; D perhaps matches TRBD1 (5 bases). CDR1 SGHVT and CDR2 SQSDAQ come from the germline V gene. V was cut by 3 bases and J by 4 bases, with 10 bases left in between. There are 14 residues in the CDR3. CDR3 bases: TGTGCCAGCAGCTTCGGGGGTCCTAATCAGCCCCAGCATTTT. Translating it yields CASSFGGPNQPQHF.

V is TRBV27 and J is TRBJ1-2, with TRBD1 identical over 8 bases. Per the germline V gene, CDR1 is MNHEY and CDR2 is SMNVEV (reference sequence). The V and J ends lost 7 bases and 4 bases, in that order; junction bases with no gene match: 8. The CDR3 extends over 14 amino acids. DNA for the CDR3: TGTGCCAGCAACCCAACAGGGGGGGCCTATGGCTACACCTTC. Translation gives CASNPTGGAYGYTF.

CDR3 in DNA: TGTGCCAGCATAGGGGACAGATCCTACGAGCAGTACTTC. It codes for CASIGDRSYEQYF. The V call is TRBV27, the J call TRBJ2-7; 7 bases match TRBD1. The CDR3 is 13 amino acids. Trimming removed 7 bases from V and 1 base from J; junction bases left unmatched: 4. Germline assignment: CDR1 MNHEY and CDR2 SMNVEV (reference sequence).

The rearrangement joins TRBV6-5 to TRBJ2-7; a possible D gene is TRBD2 (6 bases). CDR3 length: 12 amino acids. V was pared by 4 bases and J by 4 bases, with 8 bases between. Germline V lookup: CDR1 MNHEY, CDR2 SVGAGI. The DNA of the CDR3 is TGTGCCAGCAGTTGGGGGGTTTACGAGCAGTACTTC. Encoded protein: CASSWGVYEQYF.

This chain connects TRBV25-1 to TRBJ2-7; D perhaps matches TRBD2 (6 bases). Germline V lookup: CDR1 MGHDK, CDR2 SYGVNS. The V end lost 2 bases, the J end lost 2 bases, and 16 bases lay between the germline ends. CDR3 length: 16 residues. The CDR3 sequence: CASSESPSARPYEQYF. Written as DNA, the CDR3 is TGTGCCAGCAGTGAAAGCCCTAGCGCGAGACCCTACGAGCAGTACTTC.

The rearrangement joins TRBV4-3 to TRBJ2-1; a weak D match, TRBD2 (7 bases). The germline V gene has CDR1 LGHNA and CDR2 YSLEER. This CDR3 region has 16 residues. V was pared by 6 bases and J by 2 bases, with 17 bases between. CDR3 sequence (DNA): TGCGCCAGCAGTCGAGAGGAGGGGGGGGCCTACAATGAGCAGTTCTTC. Translation gives CASSREEGGAYNEQFF.

The chain carries TRBV27 and TRBJ2-7, with 13 bases that match TRBD2. The CDR3 loop spans 18 amino acids. After removal of 7 bases from V and 3 bases from J, the junction contained 15 bases not matched to a gene. Germline V gene lookup returns CDR1 MNHEY and CDR2 SMNVEV (reference sequence). CDR3 bases: TGTGCCAGCACTCCTCTCCCCCCTACTAGCGGGAGGGACTACGAGCAGTACTTC. Translating it yields CASTPLPPTSGRDYEQYF.

As DNA, the CDR3 is TGTGCCAGCAGCTCGGGACTAGCGGGATCCTCCTACGAGCAGTACTTC. It is translated as CASSSGLAGSSYEQYF. The V call is TRBV21-1, the J call TRBJ2-7; TRBD2, the table's D call, was not compared with the DNA. TRBV21-1 is a listed pseudogene. This CDR3 region has 16 residues.

The genes are TRBV5-5 and TRBJ2-7; possible D gene TRBD1, 6 bases. CDR1 is SGHKS and CDR2 is YYEKEE in the germline V gene (reference sequence). V lost 4 bases, J lost 2 bases, and 16 bases lay in between. The CDR3 consists of 15 residues. The CDR3 loop reads CASSRTAVGTYEQYF. The CDR3 nucleotides are TGTGCCAGCAGCCGGACAGCCGTTGGGACCTACGAGCAGTACTTC.